The present entry profiles one TCR beta chain with its context. Other DNA sequences in this sample translate to the same CDR3. This sample is drawn from a study of sequential checkpoint blockade in melanoma. Study overall: Arm A got nivolumab then ipilimumab; arm B the reverse, 1:1.

TCRdb keeps only in-frame clones here, not all; method: immunoSEQ multiplex PCR. The sample includes 25,000 to 35,000 clones, 75% to 85% seen only once; the top ten take 17%. Treatment indicated: randomized to nivolumab then ipilimumab (arm A) or the reverse (arm B). Live CD3+CD8+ CD19− CD56− cells were sorted from PBMCs. Germline V lookup: CDR1 MNHEY, CDR2 SMNVEV (reference sequence). CDR3 length equals 15 residues. With 4 bases clipped from V and 0 bases from J, the junction kept 2 bases outside the gene matches. This material consisted of CD8+ T cells sorted from blood (inferred from file names), taken from a patient given nivolumab and ipilimumab in sequence. The rearrangement links TRBV27 to TRBJ1-2; 10 nucleotides line up with TRBD1. This clonotype originated in a human donor with melanoma. Here the CDR3 DNA reads TGTGCCAGCAGTTCGGGACAGGGGCCTAACTATGGCTACACCTTC. This codes for CASSSGQGPNYGYTF.